These 22 T cell receptor beta chains came from one sample sequenced in a study of tumour-infiltrating T cells in Burkitt lymphoma. The table came from immunoSEQ multiplex PCR; TCRdb's copy has only in-frame clones and leaves some out. The data hold 12,000 to 15,000 clones, with roughly 85% observed a single time. Sequencing was performed on tumor tissue. The source of these receptors is a human donor with diffuse large B-cell lymphoma.

V usage is TRBV5-6 and J usage is TRBJ1-2; D remains unclear. The CDR3 is 13 amino acids. Trimming shortened V by 0 bases and J by 7 bases, and 10 bases separated the two germline ends. CDR1 is SGHDT, CDR2 YYEEEE, per germline. The CDR3 bases are TGTGCCAGCAGCTTGGGCGGGTTCAGTGGCTACACCTTC. Translating it yields CASSLGGFSGYTF.

The chain combines TRBV27 with TRBJ1-5; TRBD1 might be the D (6 bases). V lost 0 bases and J lost 1, with 16 bases in between. The CDR3 has 18 amino acids. CDR1 is MNHEY, CDR2 SMNVEV, per germline (reference sequence). CDR3: CASSLSYRVGWSNQPQHF. CDR3 nucleotide sequence: TGTGCCAGCAGTTTATCGTACAGGGTGGGTTGGAGCAATCAGCCCCAGCATTTT.

The chain couples TRBV27 to TRBJ2-5; possible D gene TRBD1, 5 bases. The germline CDR1 and CDR2 sequences are MNHEY and SMNVEV (reference sequence). The CDR3 has 15 amino acids. Trimming stripped 5 bases from V and 2 bases from J, with 15 bases between. This CDR3 is CASSQLTNRQETQYF. CDR3 nucleotides: TGTGCCAGCAGTCAACTGACAAACAGGCAAGAGACCCAGTACTTC.

A word on this clone: An end of the junction differs from the germline gene, which may be a read error. J is TRBJ2-1 and V is TRBV13, with 9 positions matching TRBD2. This CDR3 has 16 residues. Looked up from germline, CDR1 is PRHDT and CDR2 is FYEKMQ (reference sequence). The CDR3, as DNA: TGTGCCAGCAGCCTAGGGGCGGGGGGGACTTACAATGAGCAGTTCTTC. Translated, it gives CASSLGAGGTYNEQFF.

CDR3 DNA sequence: TGTGCCAGCAGCTTAGGGCTCAGGGGGGAGCAGTACTTC. This translates into CASSLGLRGEQYF. The chain uses TRBV7-9 and TRBJ2-7; 7 bases are a match to TRBD1. Germline V gene lookup returns CDR1 SEHNR and CDR2 FQNEAQ (reference sequence). This CDR3 is built from 13 residues. V trimming: 1 base; J trimming: 7 bases; junction bases outside the gene matches: 4. The complete variable domain, with remaining parts taken from reference TRBV7-9 and TRBJ2-7, reads DTGVSQNPRHKITKRGQNVTFRCDPISEHNRLYWYRQTLGQGPEFLTYFQNEAQLEKSRLLSDRFSAERPKGSFSTLEIQRTEQGDSAMYLCASSLGLRGEQYFGPGTRLTVT.

The chain carries TRBV19 and TRBJ1-1, with unresolved D. Trimming removed 7 bases from V and 1 base from J, with 10 bases in between. This CDR3 is built from 13 residues. CDR1 and CDR2 (germline): LNHDA, SQIVND (reference sequence). The CDR3 region is CASKGQENTEAFF. The DNA of the CDR3 is TGTGCCAGTAAAGGCCAGGAGAACACTGAAGCTTTCTTT.

This sequence joins TRBV20-1 and TRBJ2-2; weak D call: TRBD2 (5 bases). Germline lookup yields CDR1 DFQATT and CDR2 SNEGSKA (reference sequence). This CDR3 is built from 11 residues. The V end lost 3 bases, the J end lost 7 bases, and 6 bases lay between the germline ends. The CDR3 here is CSARRVGELFF. As DNA, the CDR3 is TGCAGTGCTAGGCGGGTCGGGGAGCTGTTTTTT.

The chain carries TRBV15 and TRBJ2-5; TRBD2 matches at 11 bases. Trimming cost V 3 bases and J 2 bases; bases outside gene matches: 8. This CDR3 is 17 amino acids long. Per germline, CDR1 LNHNV and CDR2 YYDKDF (reference sequence). Written as DNA, the CDR3 is TGTGCCACCAGCAGTACTAGCGGGAGAGTCGGTCAAGAGACCCAGTACTTC. It is translated as CATSSTSGRVGQETQYF.

The chain uses TRBV7-2 and TRBJ1-2, with D unresolved. Germline V gene lookup returns CDR1 SGHTA and CDR2 FQGNSA. V gave up 5 bases and J gave up 3 bases, with 13 bases separating them. The CDR3 is 14 residues long. CDR3 nucleotides: TGTGCCAGCAGCCCCCGGACCGGGGACTATGGCTACACCTTC. It is translated as CASSPRTGDYGYTF.

A word on this clone: Germline and junction disagree at one end, which may indicate a read error. This sequence joins TRBV9 and TRBJ2-7, with a possible D match to TRBD2 (5 bases). CDR3 length: 15 residues. Germline V gives CDR1 SGDLS, CDR2 YYNGEE. CDR3 protein: CANSVGPGNSYEQYF. As DNA, the CDR3 is TGTGCCAACAGCGTAGGACCGGGGAACTCCTACGAGCAGTACTTC.

Comments on this clone: Distinct nucleotide sequences in the sample also encode this CDR3. V gene TRBV2 combines with J gene TRBJ1-6; D might be TRBD1 (5 bases). Germline loops: CDR1 SNHLY, CDR2 FYNNEI. The V and J ends lost 5 bases and 13 bases respectively, with 18 bases between them. The CDR3 consists of 14 residues. CDR3 DNA: TGTGCCAGCAGTTGGACAAGGGTGGATAGTCCCCTCCACTTT. It codes for CASSWTRVDSPLHF.

CDR3 sequence: CASSRQTGGLYGYTF. As DNA, the CDR3 is TGTGCCAGCAGCAGACAGACAGGGGGCCTCTATGGCTACACCTTC. The J gene is TRBJ1-2, the V gene TRBV7-2; TRBD1 agrees at 10 bases. The V segment lost 5 bases and the J segment 4 bases; nucleotides outside the gene matches: 7. CDR1 and CDR2 from the germline V gene are SGHTA and FQGNSA. The CDR3 length is 15 residues.

The chain links TRBV27 to TRBJ1-1; D perhaps matches TRBD1 (5 bases). Trimming took 6 bases from V and 1 from J, leaving 6 bases between them. This CDR3 is built from 12 residues. Germline values: CDR1 MNHEY, CDR2 SMNVEV (reference sequence). The CDR3 protein is CASRTGNTEAFF. In nucleotides, the CDR3 is TGTGCCAGCAGAACAGGGAACACTGAAGCTTTCTTT.

In this sample, this clone is medium-sized. J is TRBJ1-1 and V is TRBV27; D is uncertain. There are 16 residues in the CDR3. V was shortened by 5 bases and J by 4 bases, with 20 bases between the two germline ends. CDR1 is MNHEY, CDR2 SMNVEV, per germline (reference sequence). DNA for the CDR3: TGTGCCAGCAGTCCCCCAGGAATAAGTTGGAGCACTGAAGCTTTCTTT. It translates to CASSPPGISWSTEAFF.

The chain joins TRBV5-1 to TRBJ2-5, with D maybe TRBD2 (5 bases). The CDR3 runs to 14 residues. The ends were cut back, 4 bases at V and 0 bases at J, with 10 bases in the middle. The germline gives CDR1 SGHRS, CDR2 YFSETQ. This CDR3 reads CASSPGMYQETQYF. The DNA of the CDR3 is TGCGCCAGCAGCCCCGGGATGTACCAAGAGACCCAGTACTTC. Filled out from reference TRBV5-1 and TRBJ2-5, the complete variable domain reads KAGVTQTPRYLIKTRGQQVTLSCSPISGHRSVSWYQQTPGQGLQFLFEYFSETQRNKGNFPGRFSGRQFSNSRSEMNVSTLELGDSALYLCASSPGMYQETQYFGPGTRLLVL.

The rearrangement links TRBV2 to TRBJ1-1, with no clear D. V was clipped by 7 bases and J by 0 bases, with 9 bases between them. The CDR3 length is 13 residues. From germline, CDR1 is SNHLY and CDR2 FYNNEI. The DNA of the CDR3 is TGTGCCAGCACTCGTCGTTTGAACACTGAAGCTTTCTTT. Amino acid sequence: CASTRRLNTEAFF.

V gene TRBV18 combines with J gene TRBJ2-5; D ambiguous. V gave up 2 bases and J gave up 2 bases, with 15 bases separating them. CDR1 KGHSH and CDR2 LQKENI come from the germline V gene. The CDR3 has 16 amino acids. DNA for the CDR3: TGTGCCAGCTCACCAGGTTTGTTGCTCAAGCAAGAGACCCAGTACTTC. Amino acid sequence: CASSPGLLLKQETQYF.

The chain joins TRBV5-1 to TRBJ1-2; 8 positions match TRBD1. This CDR3 region has 13 residues. CDR1 SGHRS and CDR2 YFSETQ come from the germline V gene. J was trimmed by 2 bases and V by 6 bases; bases with no gene match: 3. The CDR3 region is CASKQGENYGYTF. As DNA, the CDR3 is TGCGCCAGCAAACAGGGGGAGAACTATGGCTACACCTTC.

The chain couples TRBV10-2 to TRBJ2-7; D unresolved. Per the germline V gene, CDR1 is WSHSY and CDR2 is SAAADI. This CDR3 is built from 18 residues. V lost 4 bases and J 3 bases, leaving 25 bases between the germline ends. CDR3: CASSAVVKSGGKIYEQYF. Written as DNA, the CDR3 is TGCGCCAGCAGTGCGGTCGTCAAGTCTGGCGGCAAGATCTACGAGCAGTACTTC.

The chain is built from TRBV27 and TRBJ2-7; 9 bases line up with TRBD2. The J segment lost 3 bases and the V segment lost 4 bases, leaving 7 bases of the junction unmatched. From germline, CDR1 is MNHEY and CDR2 SMNVEV (reference sequence). CDR3 length: 15 residues. In nucleotides, the CDR3 is TGTGCCAGCAGTTCTTTAGCGGGAGCCCTCTACGAGCAGTACTTC. Protein sequence: CASSSLAGALYEQYF.

The chain is built from TRBV27 and TRBJ1-5; D remains unclear. Trimming cost V 6 bases and J 4 bases, with 10 bases left between them. The CDR3 totals 13 residues. The germline V gene encodes CDR1 MNHEY and CDR2 SMNVEV (reference sequence). CDR3 DNA: TGTGCCAGCAGGTTACAAGGGAATCAGCCCCAGCATTTT. This encodes CASRLQGNQPQHF.

The chain uses TRBV7-2 and TRBJ2-7, with TRBD1 matching 12 bases. CDR1 is SGHTA and CDR2 is FQGNSA in the germline V gene. The ends lost 4 bases at V and 0 bases at J; junction bases unmatched: 7. This CDR3 contains 17 residues. The CDR3 loop reads CASSSGQGAPRSYEQYF. CDR3 in DNA: TGTGCCAGCAGCTCGGGACAGGGGGCCCCTCGCTCCTACGAGCAGTACTTC.